These T cell receptor beta chains were read from a single sample in a study of vaccination effects on CD4 cells after COVID-19. Profiled with immunoSEQ multiplex PCR; TCRdb holds only in-frame clones, not every one. The sample has over 65,000 clones, around 77% seen once. Antigen specificity for these receptors is unknown. The sample consisted of CD4+ T cells from PBMCs cultured without peptide, taken before COVID-19 vaccination. These receptors came from a human donor who received a COVID-19 vaccine. Both conserved end residues are part of each CDR3. The D gene is left open where the match is weak. The listing skips clone size in some rows; elsewhere it reads once, few, many or a size class.

NA,TRBV6-5,TRBJ2-2,NA,CASSSGGELFF,TGTGCCAGCAGTTCGGGGGGGGAGCTGTTTTTT
TRBD1,TRBV7-3,TRBJ1-1,few,CASSFRGQDEAFF,TGTGCCAGCAGCTTCCGTGGACAGGATGAAGCTTTCTTT
NA,TRBV30,TRBJ1-3,NA,CAWSAGHSGNTIYF,TGTGCCTGGAGTGCAGGACACAGTGGAAACACCATATATTTT
TRBD1,TRBV7-2,TRBJ1-5,NA,CASSSDRGRLRNQPQHF,TGTGCCAGCAGCTCGGACAGGGGACGACTACGGAATCAGCCCCAGCATTTT
TRBD1,TRBV15,TRBJ2-1,NA,CATSSGTVANEQFF,TGTGCCACCAGCTCCGGGACAGTGGCCAATGAGCAGTTCTTC
NA,TRBV6-5,TRBJ2-2,NA,CASTRGSTGELFF,TGTGCCAGCACGCGGGGAAGCACCGGGGAGCTGTTTTTT
TRBD1,TRBV7-9,TRBJ1-2,NA,CASSRQGLHGYTF,TGTGCCAGCAGCCGACAGGGTCTGCATGGCTACACCTTC
TRBD1,TRBV18,TRBJ1-1,once,CASSPFLAAGGHTEAFF,TGTGCCAGCTCACCATTCCTGGCTGCAGGGGGCCACACTGAAGCTTTCTTT
NA,TRBV5-1,TRBJ2-5,NA,CASSSGSSQYF,TGCGCCAGCAGCTCGGGATCGTCTCAGTACTTC
TRBD1,TRBV6-5,TRBJ1-4,NA,CASSYAGTAHEKLFF,TGTGCCAGCAGTTACGCCGGGACAGCTCATGAAAAACTGTTTTTT
TRBD1,TRBV7-2,TRBJ1-5,NA,CASSSGQEGQPQHF,TGTGCCAGCAGCTCGGGACAGGAGGGTCAGCCCCAGCATTTT
NA,TRBV29-1,TRBJ1-2,few,CSVREGAISF,TGCAGCGTTCGGGAAGGGGCAATCAGCTTC
NA,TRBV18,TRBJ2-2,few,CASSPLGPTVTGELFF,TGTGCCAGCTCACCATTGGGGCCGACGGTCACCGGGGAGCTGTTTTTT
TRBD1,TRBV5-1,TRBJ2-5,NA,CASSLGQLTGGQETQYF,TGCGCCAGCAGCTTGGGCCAACTTACAGGGGGCCAAGAGACCCAGTACTTC
TRBD1,TRBV6-6,TRBJ2-5,NA,CASSLTGTGIFQETQYF,TGTGCCAGCAGTCTAACAGGGACAGGTATATTTCAAGAGACCCAGTACTTC
NA,TRBV4-2,TRBJ1-4,few,CASSQEEEKLFF,TGTGCCAGCAGCCAAGAAGAAGAAAAACTGTTTTTT
TRBD1,TRBV6-5,TRBJ1-4,NA,CASSRMTGGTEKLFF,TGTGCCAGCAGTCGAATGACAGGGGGTACTGAAAAACTGTTTTTT
TRBD2,TRBV7-8,TRBJ2-2,NA,CASSLTSGWNTGELFF,TGTGCCAGCAGTTTGACTAGCGGTTGGAACACCGGGGAGCTGTTTTTT
NA,TRBV5-4,TRBJ1-2,NA,CASGFWGANYGYTF,TGTGCCAGCGGATTTTGGGGGGCTAACTATGGCTACACCTTC
TRBD1,TRBV2,TRBJ1-1,few,CASSVLQGAGDAFF,TGTGCCAGCAGTGTTCTACAGGGGGCCGGGGACGCTTTCTTT
NA,TRBV9,TRBJ2-1,few,CASSVGPSSYNEQFF,TGTGCCAGCAGCGTAGGACCGAGCTCCTACAATGAGCAGTTCTTC
TRBD2,TRBV2,TRBJ2-2,few,CASIIDRAGGELFF,TGTGCCAGCATTATCGACAGAGCGGGGGGGGAGCTGTTTTTT
NA,TRBV5-1,TRBJ1-2,once,CASSLDTGYYGYTF,TGCGCCAGCAGCTTGGATACGGGTTACTATGGCTACACCTTC
NA,TRBV18,TRBJ2-1,few,CASSLSLARSYNEQFF,TGTGCCAGCTCACTCTCTCTGGCGAGATCCTACAATGAGCAGTTCTTC
NA,TRBV6-2/TRBV6-3,TRBJ2-1,NA,CASSYSPKTVYNEQFF,TGTGCCAGCAGTTACTCGCCCAAAACGGTGTACAATGAGCAGTTCTTC
TRBD1,TRBV11-2,TRBJ2-1,NA,CASSRDRRVNIF,TGTGCCAGCAGCCGGGACAGGCGTGTGAATATCTTC
TRBD1,TRBV24-1,TRBJ1-2,NA,CATSDPGQGALGYTF,TGTGCCACCAGTGATCCCGGACAGGGGGCTCTCGGCTACACCTTC
NA,TRBV21-1,TRBJ2-5,NA,CASRPGETQYF,TGTGCCAGCAGACCAGGGGAGACCCAGTACTTC
TRBD2,TRBV4-3,TRBJ2-2,NA,CASSQEKGRGAAGELFF,TGCGCCAGCAGCCAAGAAAAGGGGCGGGGGGCGGCCGGGGAGCTGTTTTTT
NA,TRBV6-1,TRBJ2-3,few,CASSDVGGRTDTQYF,TGTGCCAGCAGTGACGTGGGGGGCCGCACAGATACGCAGTATTTT
TRBD1,TRBV27,TRBJ2-1,NA,CASSLSRDRGYYNEQFF,TGTGCCAGCAGTTTGTCCCGGGACAGGGGGTATTACAATGAGCAGTTCTTC
NA,TRBV2,TRBJ1-1,NA,CASSVRVFETEAFF,TGTGCCAGCAGTGTCAGGGTCTTCGAGACTGAAGCTTTCTTT
TRBD2,TRBV10-3,TRBJ2-1,NA,CAISESGTSGEQFF,TGTGCCATCAGTGAGTCCGGGACTAGCGGTGAGCAGTTCTTC
NA,TRBV6-5,TRBJ2-1,once,CASGRQQSYNEQFF,TGTGCCAGCGGCAGACAACAATCTTACAATGAGCAGTTCTTC
NA,TRBV5-1,TRBJ2-1,few,CASSTRGVTGEQFF,TGCGCCAGCAGCACCCGCGGTGTTACCGGTGAGCAGTTCTTC
NA,TRBV19,TRBJ1-6,few,CASSSLGSPLHF,TGTGCCAGTAGTAGCCTGGGCTCACCCCTCCACTTT
TRBD2,TRBV2,TRBJ2-3,once,CASRGSGGLTDTQYF,TGTGCCAGCAGGGGCAGCGGGGGCCTCACAGATACGCAGTATTTT
NA,TRBV27,TRBJ2-2,NA,CASSRTVNTGELFF,TGTGCCAGCAGTCGGACGGTGAACACCGGGGAGCTGTTTTTT
TRBD2,TRBV5-1,TRBJ2-1,few,CASSFSSGGVIEQFF,TGCGCCAGCAGCTTCTCTAGCGGGGGGGTTATTGAGCAGTTCTTC
NA,TRBV7-2,TRBJ1-1,NA,CASSITGNTEAFF,TGTGCCAGCAGCATCACAGGAAACACTGAAGCTTTCTTT
TRBD1,TRBV18,TRBJ2-3,NA,CASSPGTGGFTDTQYF,TGTGCCAGCTCACCGGGGACAGGGGGTTTCACAGATACGCAGTATTTT
NA,TRBV20-1,TRBJ1-2,NA,CSAQSPAGYTF,TGCAGTGCCCAAAGCCCCGCTGGCTACACCTTC
TRBD2,TRBV18,TRBJ2-3,NA,CASSHGLAGTFTDTQYF,TGTGCCAGCTCACACGGACTAGCGGGGACATTCACAGATACGCAGTATTTT
NA,TRBV6-5,TRBJ1-4,NA,CASSPPGLTNEKLFF,TGTGCCAGCTCCCCTCCAGGGCTAACTAATGAAAAACTGTTTTTT
TRBD2,TRBV24-1,TRBJ2-3,NA,CATSDQRGVVTDTQYF,TGTGCCACCAGTGATCAGCGGGGGGTGGTTACAGATACGCAGTATTTT
TRBD1,TRBV27,TRBJ2-5,few,CASRDRGRETQYF,TGTGCCAGCAGGGACAGGGGAAGGGAGACCCAGTACTTC
TRBD2,TRBV7-6,TRBJ2-3,NA,CASSPIAGRATDTQYF,TGTGCCAGCAGCCCGATAGCGGGGCGCGCCACAGATACGCAGTATTTT
NA,TRBV23-1,TRBJ1-2,NA,CASSSTRGRNYGYTF,TGCGCCAGCAGCTCAACGAGGGGAAGGAACTATGGCTACACCTTC
NA,TRBV7-3,TRBJ2-3,NA,CASSFRRSTDTQYF,TGTGCCAGCAGCTTCCGCCGGAGCACAGATACGCAGTATTTT
NA,TRBV4-1,TRBJ2-3,once,CASSQSGRGDTQYF,TGCGCCAGCAGCCAAAGCGGTAGAGGGGATACGCAGTATTTT